These 12 T cell receptor beta chains came from one sample sequenced in a study of T cells in narcolepsy. Some clones are missing from TCRdb's copy, which holds only in-frame ones; the method was immunoSEQ multiplex PCR. This table has some 30,000 clones, under 85% appearing once. The source material was CD45RA- memory CD4+ T cells from PBMCs. The receptors were gathered from a human donor with narcolepsy.

This clone came up a few times. This chain connects TRBV18 to TRBJ1-1; tentatively, D is TRBD1 (6 bases). This CDR3 is built from 13 residues. The germline V and J ends were trimmed by 4 bases and 3 bases, with 9 bases remaining between them. Germline V gene lookup returns CDR1 KGHSH and CDR2 LQKENI. This CDR3 reads CASSRRGDTEAFF. CDR3 nucleotides: TGTGCCAGCTCACGAAGGGGGGACACTGAAGCTTTCTTT.

The chain recombines TRBV4-2 with TRBJ1-1; D is perhaps TRBD1 (6 bases). The V end was cut by 6 bases, the J end by 10 bases, with 21 bases between. The CDR3 has 14 residues. The germline CDR1 and CDR2 sequences are LGHNA and YNFKEQ. In DNA, the CDR3 is TGTGCCAGCAGGGTGGGGCCAGGGGTTTTAGGAGCTTTCTTT. This gives the protein CASRVGPGVLGAFF.

The chain employs TRBV18 and TRBJ1-1, with TRBD1 identical over 7 bases. The trim removed 3 bases at V and 11 bases at J, leaving 9 bases unmatched. This CDR3 comprises 13 residues. In germline, CDR1 is KGHSH, CDR2 LQKENI. The CDR3 nucleotides read TGTGCCAGCTCACCCGAGGGGGCGGGATCGGCTTTCTTT. Translation: CASSPEGAGSAFF.

This clone has just a few counts. V is TRBV9 and J is TRBJ1-1; D gene uncertain. The V end was cut by 0 bases, the J end by 8 bases, with 14 bases between. The germline gives CDR1 SGDLS, CDR2 YYNGEE. This CDR3 spans 14 amino acids. The chain's CDR3 is CASSVESSSTEAFF. The DNA for the CDR3 is TGTGCCAGCAGCGTAGAAAGTTCTTCTACCGAAGCTTTCTTT.

The chain carries TRBV5-1 and TRBJ2-7; D is uncertain. CDR3 length: 13 amino acids. Germline V gene data show CDR1 as SGHRS and CDR2 as YFSETQ. Trimming cost V 4 bases and J 4 bases, with 12 bases left between them. The CDR3 DNA reads as TGCGCCAGCAGCGTATCGATTGGGTACGAGCAGTACTTC. Amino acid sequence: CASSVSIGYEQYF.

The CDR3 DNA reads as TGTGCCAGCAGTAAGGACAGGGTGAACACTGAAGCTTTCTTT. This encodes CASSKDRVNTEAFF. V and J are TRBV6-6 and TRBJ1-1, with 8 bases matching TRBD1. V lost 5 bases to trimming and J lost 0 bases; unmatched junction nucleotides: 2. CDR1 and CDR2 (germline): MNHNY, SVGAGI (reference sequence). This CDR3 contains 14 residues.

This rearrangement joins TRBV5-6 to TRBJ2-3, with TRBD1 as a possible D gene (6 bases). The CDR3 covers 14 residues. V was cut by 0 bases and J by 11 bases, with 16 bases left in between. Germline assignment: CDR1 SGHDT and CDR2 YYEEEE. The chain's CDR3 is CASSLVQGIQVQYF. CDR3 DNA: TGTGCCAGCAGCTTGGTTCAGGGGATTCAGGTGCAGTATTTT. Filled out from reference TRBV5-6 and TRBJ2-3, the complete variable domain reads DAGVTQSPTHLIKTRGQQVTLRCSPKSGHDTVSWYQQALGQGPQFIFQYYEEEERQRGNFPDRFSGHQFPNYSSELNVNALLLGDSALYLCASSLVQGIQVQYFGPGTRLTVL.

J is TRBJ2-5 and V is TRBV5-6; 9 bases are shared with TRBD2. Trimming took 5 bases from V and 2 from J; bases not matched to a gene: 10. Germline CDR1 is SGHDT and CDR2 is YYEEEE. The CDR3 is 16 amino acids. CDR3 sequence: CASRSLGLAEQETQYF. In DNA form, the CDR3 reads TGTGCCAGCAGGTCTTTGGGACTAGCCGAACAAGAGACCCAGTACTTC.

This chain joins TRBV6-5 and TRBJ2-7; weak D call: TRBD2 (5 bases). This CDR3 comprises 15 residues. Trimming removed 5 bases at V and 5 bases at J, with 19 bases between. CDR1 is MNHEY, CDR2 SVGAGI, per germline. CDR3 sequence reads: CASSTRPGPGNEQYF. As DNA, the CDR3 is TGTGCCAGCAGTACCCGACCGGGCCCGGGGAACGAGCAGTACTTC.

The rearrangement joins TRBV4-2 to TRBJ2-6; D unclear. The V end was cut by 3 bases, the J end by 1 base, with 7 bases between. The CDR3 consists of 15 residues. Germline values: CDR1 LGHNA, CDR2 YNFKEQ. The CDR3, as DNA: TGTGCCAGCAGCCAGGACGGTTCTGGGGCCAACGTCCTGACTTTC. Its translation: CASSQDGSGANVLTF.

The chain joins TRBV6-1 to TRBJ2-3, with TRBD2 identical over 8 bases. After removal of 5 bases from V and 7 bases from J, the junction contained 5 bases not matched to a gene. This CDR3 has 13 amino acids. Germline V gene data show CDR1 as MNHNS and CDR2 as SASEGT. The CDR3 DNA is TGTGCCAGCAGTTCCGGGGGGGCAAATACGCAGTATTTT. Translation gives CASSSGGANTQYF.

Here the CDR3 reads CASSLAGGTPLRQYF. CDR3 DNA sequence: TGTGCCAGCAGCTTGGCCGGGGGGACCCCTTTAAGGCAGTATTTT. The V and J genes are TRBV5-5 and TRBJ2-3, with TRBD2 matching 7 bases. The CDR3 sequence is 15 residues long. Germline V gives CDR1 SGHKS, CDR2 YYEKEE (reference sequence). J gave up 11 bases and V 0 bases, and 12 bases lay outside the gene matches.